Below, 19 T cell receptor beta chains from the same sample are listed, as sequenced in a study of T cell changes during pregnancy in multiple sclerosis. Only in-frame clones appear in the TCRdb table, and some are missing; sequencing was by immunoSEQ multiplex PCR. The sample consists of some 45,000 clones, nearly 90% of them appearing once. Material: CD4+ T cells from peripheral blood mononuclear cells, obtained after pregnancy. The receptor set was obtained from a female donor with multiple sclerosis, enrolled in a pregnancy study.

In its sample, this clone was seen once. The chain uses TRBV4-1 and TRBJ1-2; 7 bases agree with TRBD1. V lost 0 bases to trimming and J lost 6 bases; unmatched junction nucleotides: 7. This CDR3 is 15 amino acids long. In germline, CDR1 is MGHRA, CDR2 YSYEKL. CDR3 nucleotide sequence: TGCGCCAGCAGCCAAGAACAGGGGATGTGGGATGGCTACACCTTC. This gives the protein CASSQEQGMWDGYTF.

V and J are TRBV10-3 and TRBJ2-1; 11 nucleotides line up with TRBD1. V shed 0 bases, J shed 2 bases, and the junction held 0 bases outside the gene matches. Germline CDR1 reads ENHRY; CDR2 reads SYGVKD. There are 16 residues in the CDR3. CDR3 residues: CAISESGQGAYNEQFF. CDR3 in DNA: TGTGCCATCAGTGAGTCGGGACAGGGGGCCTACAATGAGCAGTTCTTC.

There are a few counts of this clone. The chain carries TRBV19 and TRBJ1-2; TRBD1 agrees at 8 bases. The ends lost 4 bases at V and 4 bases at J; junction bases unmatched: 2. Per the germline V gene, CDR1 is LNHDA and CDR2 is SQIVND (reference sequence). This CDR3 contains 13 residues. The CDR3: CASSRGQVYGYTF. CDR3 in DNA: TGTGCCAGTAGTAGGGGACAGGTCTATGGCTACACCTTC.

V is TRBV7-2 and J is TRBJ2-1; 13 bases align to TRBD2. Trimming at V came to 7 bases and at J to 1 base, leaving 7 bases not matched to a gene. The CDR3 length is 17 residues. Germline V gives CDR1 SGHTA, CDR2 FQGNSA. The chain's CDR3 is CASTSEGLAGSYNEQFF. CDR3 bases: TGTGCCAGCACCTCCGAGGGACTAGCGGGGTCCTACAATGAGCAGTTCTTC.

This sequence joins TRBV18 and TRBJ2-1; 7 nucleotides agree with TRBD1. CDR3 length: 14 residues. The V segment lost 4 bases and the J segment 8 bases; nucleotides outside the gene matches: 8. Germline loops: CDR1 KGHSH, CDR2 LQKENI. CDR3 DNA sequence: TGTGCCAGCTCACTCCTCGACAGGGACCATGAGCAGTTCTTC. Translated, it gives CASSLLDRDHEQFF.

CDR3 DNA: TGTGCCAGCAGTAGGCGATGGTACAGGGGGCTAGCTATGAAAGGGGATAATTCACCCCTCCACTTT. It codes for CASSRRWYRGLAMKGDNSPLHF. The chain combines TRBV28 with TRBJ1-6; 9 nucleotides match TRBD1. The germline V gene has CDR1 MDHEN and CDR2 SYDVKM. The CDR3 spans 22 residues. V gave up 5 bases and J gave up 5 bases; unmatched junction bases: 25.

This chain links TRBV27 with TRBJ2-5; D gene ambiguous. In germline, CDR1 is MNHEY, CDR2 SMNVEV (reference sequence). The CDR3 extends over 15 amino acids. V dropped 5 bases and J dropped 2 bases, with 15 bases sitting between them. CDR3 coding DNA: TGTGCCAGCAGTACCGACGTGTTGCGGCAAGAGACCCAGTACTTC. Its translation is CASSTDVLRQETQYF.

The V gene is TRBV10-3, the J gene TRBJ1-5, with D perhaps TRBD1 (6 bases). V was shortened by 2 bases and J by 5 bases, with 10 bases between the two germline ends. The germline gives CDR1 ENHRY, CDR2 SYGVKD. The CDR3 totals 14 residues. Here the CDR3 reads CAISESRGDQPQHF. The CDR3 DNA reads TGTGCCATCAGTGAGAGCAGGGGTGATCAGCCCCAGCATTTT.

The chain combines TRBV2 with TRBJ1-4; D is ambiguous. V was trimmed by 5 bases and J by 3 bases, leaving 13 bases between them. This CDR3 contains 15 residues. CDR1 is SNHLY, CDR2 FYNNEI, per germline. The CDR3 sequence: CASSTPRVANEKLFF. For the CDR3, the DNA is TGTGCCAGCAGTACCCCCCGGGTGGCTAATGAAAAACTGTTTTTT.

The chain couples TRBV2 to TRBJ2-3; D is unresolved. V was cut by 6 bases and J by 1 base, with 8 bases left in between. The CDR3 sequence is 13 residues long. The germline CDR1 and CDR2 sequences are SNHLY and FYNNEI. CDR3 sequence reads: CASRSGRTDTQYF. The CDR3 DNA sequence: TGTGCCAGCAGGAGTGGTCGCACAGATACGCAGTATTTT.

V usage is TRBV9 and J usage is TRBJ2-1, with TRBD2 as a possible D gene (7 bases). The CDR3 is made up of 14 amino acids. Germline V lookup: CDR1 SGDLS, CDR2 YYNGEE. Deletions cut 1 base from V and 5 bases from J, with 10 bases between. CDR3 loop: CASSVRGGDNEQFF. DNA of the CDR3: TGTGCCAGCAGCGTACGAGGGGGGGACAATGAGCAGTTCTTC.

This chain links TRBV5-1 with TRBJ2-1; a possible D gene is TRBD2 (7 bases). V lost 2 bases and J 9 bases, leaving 15 bases between the germline ends. Germline V gene sequence: CDR1 SGHRS, CDR2 YFSETQ. This CDR3 comprises 14 residues. The CDR3 protein is CASSFLGGPFEQFF. DNA of the CDR3: TGCGCCAGCAGCTTTTTGGGGGGGCCCTTTGAGCAGTTCTTC.

This chain links TRBV2 with TRBJ1-1, with a possible D match to TRBD1 (6 bases). Germline values: CDR1 SNHLY, CDR2 FYNNEI. This CDR3 contains 12 residues. V lost 5 bases, J lost 3 bases, and 7 bases lay in between. In DNA, the CDR3 is TGTGCCAGCAGTACAGGGTACACTGAAGCTTTCTTT. Protein: CASSTGYTEAFF.

The rearrangement links TRBV27 to TRBJ2-2; 9 bases are a match to TRBD2. The J segment lost 7 bases and the V segment lost 3 bases, leaving 3 bases of the junction unmatched. The germline gives CDR1 MNHEY, CDR2 SMNVEV (reference sequence). The CDR3 is made up of 14 amino acids. CDR3 sequence (DNA): TGTGCCAGCAGTTTTAGCGGGGGAGGCGGGGAGCTGTTTTTT. Translation: CASSFSGGGGELFF.

This sequence joins TRBV11-2 and TRBJ1-2, with a tentative D call TRBD1 (6 bases). Germline assignment: CDR1 SGHAT and CDR2 FQNNGV. This CDR3 contains 15 residues. V was cut by 5 bases and J by 0 bases, with 13 bases left in between. For the CDR3, the DNA is TGTGCCAGCAGCGCCGGTAGGACAGCTAACTATGGCTACACCTTC. Translating it yields CASSAGRTANYGYTF.

This chain joins TRBV2 and TRBJ1-6, with TRBD1 as a possible D gene (5 bases). Germline V CDR1 and CDR2: SNHLY, FYNNEI. The length of the CDR3 is 15 residues. V was clipped by 6 bases and J by 7 bases, with 16 bases between them. The CDR3 protein is CASRKTGGGNSPLHF. DNA of the CDR3: TGTGCCAGCAGGAAAACGGGGGGAGGGAATTCACCCCTCCACTTT.

The chain uses TRBV4-2 and TRBJ1-6; D is perhaps TRBD1 (6 bases). The CDR3 has 16 residues. Trimming left V 4 bases short and J 0 bases short, with 10 bases between. The germline gives CDR1 LGHNA, CDR2 YNFKEQ. CDR3 protein: CASSPDRSSYNSPLHF. CDR3 coding DNA: TGTGCCAGCAGCCCTGACAGGAGCTCCTATAATTCACCCCTCCACTTT.

The chain combines TRBV5-6 with TRBJ1-1; D unclear. Trimming left V 2 bases short and J 1 base short, with 9 bases between. The CDR3 has 14 amino acids. From germline, CDR1 is SGHDT and CDR2 YYEEEE. In DNA, the CDR3 is TGTGCCAGCAGCTTAGTACACCCGAACACTGAAGCTTTCTTT. It codes for CASSLVHPNTEAFF.

The V call is TRBV5-1, the J call TRBJ2-1; 15 nucleotides align to TRBD2. The CDR3 extends over 18 amino acids. The germline gives CDR1 SGHRS, CDR2 YFSETQ. Trimming cost V 0 bases and J 7 bases; bases outside gene matches: 8. This CDR3 reads CASSLVGPGTSGGNEQFF. For the CDR3, the DNA is TGCGCCAGCAGCTTGGTAGGGCCCGGGACTAGCGGGGGGAATGAGCAGTTCTTC.